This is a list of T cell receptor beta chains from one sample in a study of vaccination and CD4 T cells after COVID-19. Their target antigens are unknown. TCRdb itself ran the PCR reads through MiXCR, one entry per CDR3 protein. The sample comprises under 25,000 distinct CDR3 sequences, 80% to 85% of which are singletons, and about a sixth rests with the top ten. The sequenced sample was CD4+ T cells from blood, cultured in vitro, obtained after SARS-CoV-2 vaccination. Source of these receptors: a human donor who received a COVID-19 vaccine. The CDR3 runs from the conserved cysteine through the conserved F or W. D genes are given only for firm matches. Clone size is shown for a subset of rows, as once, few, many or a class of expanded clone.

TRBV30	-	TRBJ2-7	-	TGTGCCTGTTACTCAAACGTCTCCTACGAGCAGTACTTC	CACYSNVSYEQYF
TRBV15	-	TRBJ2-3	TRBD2	TGTGCCACCAGCAGGCTCGGGCGGGGGGGCCGCACAGATACGCAGTATTTT	CATSRLGRGGRTDTQYF
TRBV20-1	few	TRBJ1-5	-	TGCAGTGCTAGAGTCAGGGACAATCAGCCCCAGCATTTT	CSARVRDNQPQHF
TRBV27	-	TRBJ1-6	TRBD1	TGTGCCAGCAGTCCGACAGGGGGCAGTTCCTATAATTCACCCCTCCACTTT	CASSPTGGSSYNSPLHF
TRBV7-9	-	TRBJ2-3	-	TGTGCCAGCAGCTTTGCGGAAATCACAGATACGCAGTATTTT	CASSFAEITDTQYF
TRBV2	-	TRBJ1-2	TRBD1	TGTGCCAGCAGGGATCGGACAGGGACTAACTATGGCTACACCTTC	CASRDRTGTNYGYTF
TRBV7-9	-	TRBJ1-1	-	TGTGCCAGCAGCTTAGGGCCAGGGGAAGCTTTCTTT	CASSLGPGEAFF
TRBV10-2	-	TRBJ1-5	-	TGCGCCAGCAGTGGGGGACCTGGGGGCAATCAGCCCCAGCATTTT	CASSGGPGGNQPQHF
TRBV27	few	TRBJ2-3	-	TGTGCCAGCAGCACCTCCGCCGCAGATACGCAGTATTTT	CASSTSAADTQYF
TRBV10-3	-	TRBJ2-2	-	TGTGCCATCGGGGCAGAGAGCACCGGGGAGCTGTTTTTT	CAIGAESTGELFF
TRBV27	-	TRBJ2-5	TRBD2	TGTGCCAGCAGTTTACGGACTAGCGGGGTCGAGACCCAGTACTTC	CASSLRTSGVETQYF
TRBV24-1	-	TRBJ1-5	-	TGTGCCACCAGCCCCGGGGAGGGGGGCCAGCAGCCCCAGCATTTT	CATSPGEGGQQPQHF
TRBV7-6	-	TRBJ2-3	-	TGTGCCAGCAGCTTAAGTGGAGATACGCAGTATTTT	CASSLSGDTQYF
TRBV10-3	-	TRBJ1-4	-	TGTGCCATCAGTGAGGGCCAGGAGGAAAAACTGTTTTTT	CAISEGQEEKLFF
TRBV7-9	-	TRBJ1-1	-	TGTGCCAGCAGCGAACAAGGGGGGGGGAACACTGAAGCTTTCTTT	CASSEQGGGNTEAFF
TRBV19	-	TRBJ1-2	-	TGTGCCAGTAGTCTACAAACTTCAGGGAGACACTATGGCTACACCTTC	CASSLQTSGRHYGYTF
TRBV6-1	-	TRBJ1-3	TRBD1	TGTGCCAGCAGAGAGACAGGGAATTCCGGAAACACCATATATTTT	CASRETGNSGNTIYF
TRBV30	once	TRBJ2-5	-	TGTGCCTGGAGTGTACAGCACTACCTACAAGAGACCCAGTACTTC	CAWSVQHYLQETQYF
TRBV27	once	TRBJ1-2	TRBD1	TGTGCCAGCAGTTTATCCCTACAGGGGAACTATGGCTACACCTTC	CASSLSLQGNYGYTF
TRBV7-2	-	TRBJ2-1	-	TGTGCCTCGACCACGAGGGGCTCCTACAATGAGCAGTTCTTC	CASTTRGSYNEQFF
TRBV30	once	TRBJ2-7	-	TGTGCCTGGAGTGCCCTGTCAGGGTACGAGCAGTACTTC	CAWSALSGYEQYF
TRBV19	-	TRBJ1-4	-	TGTGCCAGTAGTATGGTGGGGGGAAAACTGTTTTTT	CASSMVGGKLFF
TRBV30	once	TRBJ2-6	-	TGTGCCTGGAGTGACTACCGCGGGACATCTGGGGCCAACGTCCTGACTTTC	CAWSDYRGTSGANVLTF
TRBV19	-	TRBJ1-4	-	TGTGCCAGTTCGATGGGGGTTGGAAAACTGTTTTTT	CASSMGVGKLFF
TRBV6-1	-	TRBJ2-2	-	TGTGCCAGCAGTCTTCAGGGACTGGGACGTGAGGAGCTGTTTTTT	CASSLQGLGREELFF
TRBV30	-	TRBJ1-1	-	TGTGCCTGGAAATTAGGTCGACGGGCCACTGAAGCTTTCTTT	CAWKLGRRATEAFF
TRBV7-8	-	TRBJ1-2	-	TGTGCCAGCAGCTTAGTTAGGCAGGGCAGTGGCTACACCTTC	CASSLVRQGSGYTF
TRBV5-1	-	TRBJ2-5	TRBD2	TGCGCCAGCAGGGGAGGACTAGCGGAAGAGACCCAGTACTTC	CASRGGLAEETQYF